Each of the 15 T cell receptor beta chains below was sequenced from the same sample in a study of T-cell memory formation after mild COVID-19. TCRdb used MiXCR to reprocess the 5' RACE reads, holding one entry per CDR3 protein. The sample has roughly 110,000 distinct CDR3 sequences; 22% are singletons. The specimen was PBMCs or a T cell subset sorted from them (not recorded which). All receptors derive from a man aged 18-30 years who had mild COVID-19 (a few samples of this study predate the infection). Cell type and time point are not known.

The chain joins TRBV20-1 to TRBJ1-2, with 9 bases fitting TRBD1. CDR1 is DFQATT and CDR2 is SNEGSKA in the germline V gene (reference sequence). V dropped 4 bases and J dropped 4; count of bases not matched to a gene: 10. The CDR3 is 15 residues long. This CDR3 is CSANQPGQGFYGYTF. The DNA for the CDR3 is TGCAGTGCTAACCAACCGGGACAGGGTTTCTATGGCTACACCTTC.

This clonotype was observed a handful of times. The chain employs TRBV4-3 and TRBJ2-7; tentative D call: TRBD1 (5 bases). Germline-derived CDR1 and CDR2 are LGHNA and YSLEER. The V end lost 3 bases, the J end lost 5 bases, and 17 bases lay between the germline ends. The CDR3 spans 15 residues. The CDR3: CASSHSQGAYDEQYF. DNA of the CDR3: TGCGCCAGCAGCCATTCTCAGGGTGCTTACGACGAGCAGTACTTC.

V is TRBV5-5 and J is TRBJ1-1; D is ambiguous. The CDR3 length is 14 residues. The germline gives CDR1 SGHKS, CDR2 YYEKEE (reference sequence). Between the trimmed V and J ends, which lost 3 bases and 2 bases, there was a span of 11 bases. CDR3 DNA sequence: TGTGCCAGCAGCTATGGACTTACCAACACTGAAGCTTTCTTT. Translating it yields CASSYGLTNTEAFF. Filled out from reference TRBV5-5 and TRBJ1-1, the complete variable domain reads DAGVTQSPTHLIKTRGQQVTLRCSPISGHKSVSWYQQVLGQGPQFIFQYYEKEERGRGNFPDRFSARQFPNYSSELNVNALLLGDSALYLCASSYGLTNTEAFFGQGTRLTVV.

The rearrangement uses TRBV4-3 and TRBJ2-6, with D tentatively TRBD1 or TRBD2 (5 bases each). From germline, CDR1 is LGHNA and CDR2 YSLEER. CDR3 size: 14 residues. Trimming pared 3 bases from V and 2 bases from J, leaving 5 bases between. CDR3 sequence: CASSQGAGANVLTF. In DNA form, the CDR3 reads TGCGCCAGCAGCCAGGGGGCTGGGGCCAACGTCCTGACTTTC.

This clonotype was observed a few times. V and J are TRBV18 and TRBJ2-3; tentative D call: TRBD2 (5 bases). The germline CDR1 and CDR2 sequences are KGHSH and LQKENI. This CDR3 is built from 19 residues. Trimming left V 6 bases short and J 1 base short, with 26 bases between. Here the CDR3 DNA reads TGTGCCAGCTCGGACCCCTTAGGCGTGGATTCACTAGGCACAGATACGCAGTATTTT. Protein product: CASSDPLGVDSLGTDTQYF. Variable domain in full (rest from reference TRBV18 and TRBJ2-3): NAGVMQNPRHLVRRRGQEARLRCSPMKGHSHVYWYRQLPEEGLKFMVYLQKENIIDESGMPKERFSAEFPKEGPSILRIQQVVRGDSAAYFCASSDPLGVDSLGTDTQYFGPGTRLTVL.

In its sample, this clonotype was seen a few times. This chain links TRBV4-3 with TRBJ2-1, with no clear D. CDR3 length: 14 residues. CDR1 is LGHNA and CDR2 is YSLEER in the germline V gene. The V end lost 5 bases, the J end lost 2 bases, and 10 bases lay between the germline ends. In DNA, the CDR3 is TGCGCCAGCAGCGAGGAAGAGGCCTACAATGAGCAGTTCTTC. Protein: CASSEEEAYNEQFF.

A few counts support this clonotype. The junction and the germline gene differ at one end; a read error may be behind it. This chain connects TRBV7-9 to TRBJ1-2, with D perhaps TRBD1 (5 bases). This CDR3 spans 13 amino acids. Germline V gene data show CDR1 as SEHNR and CDR2 as FQNEAQ (reference sequence). CDR3 DNA: TGTGCCGGCAGCCCCCAGGGAGGATATGGCTACACCTTC. Translating it yields CAGSPQGGYGYTF.

This clonotype was found many times. V is TRBV5-1 and J is TRBJ1-2; D is unclear. The germline V and J ends were trimmed by 1 base and 8 bases, with 15 bases remaining between them. Germline V gene lookup returns CDR1 SGHRS and CDR2 YFSETQ. This CDR3 region has 14 residues. The CDR3 protein is CASSLKGSVGGYTF. The CDR3 nucleotides are TGCGCCAGCAGCTTGAAGGGCTCAGTGGGGGGCTACACCTTC.

This clonotype was seen only a few times. The V and J genes are TRBV20-1 and TRBJ2-5; the D gene is possibly TRBD2 (5 bases). V shed 0 bases and J shed 5 bases, with 19 bases lying between them. This CDR3 spans 16 amino acids. Germline loops: CDR1 DFQATT, CDR2 SNEGSKA (reference sequence). The CDR3 region has the DNA TGCAGTGCTAGAGACGGGCGGGCTTTAGGTGGCGAGACCCAGTACTTC. As protein: CSARDGRALGGETQYF.

Only a few counts were recorded for this clonotype. The J gene is TRBJ2-7, the V gene TRBV12-3 or TRBV12-4; weak D call: TRBD1 (5 bases). Trimming removed 1 base at V and 5 bases at J, with 9 bases between. The CDR3 consists of 13 residues. The CDR3 DNA sequence: TGTGCCAGCAGTTTAGGGGGCCCGAACGAGCAGTACTTC. Translated, it gives CASSLGGPNEQYF.

This clonotype was seen a handful of times. The V call is TRBV6-5, the J call TRBJ2-7; D could derive from TRBD1 or TRBD2 (5 bases each). Trimming cost V 6 bases and J 6 bases, with 21 bases left between them. Germline CDR1 reads MNHEY; CDR2 reads SVGAGI. This CDR3 has 15 amino acids. As DNA, the CDR3 is TGTGCCAGCAGGTTAGACAGCTTCGGGAATACCGAGCAGTACTTC. As protein: CASRLDSFGNTEQYF.

The CDR3 region has the DNA TGCGCCAGCAGCCAGATGACTGGCACAGATACGCAGTATTTT. This gives the protein CASSQMTGTDTQYF. The chain links TRBV4-1 to TRBJ2-3; D is undetermined. The CDR3 totals 14 residues. V shed 3 bases and J shed 1 base, with 8 bases lying between them. Germline V gene data show CDR1 as MGHRA and CDR2 as YSYEKL.

This chain uses TRBV4-1 with TRBJ2-1, with TRBD2 matching 8 bases. This CDR3 comprises 15 residues. The J segment lost 9 bases and the V segment lost 4 bases, leaving 11 bases of the junction unmatched. Per germline, CDR1 MGHRA and CDR2 YSYEKL. The chain's CDR3 is CASSLGAGGPGEQFF. The CDR3 bases are TGCGCCAGCAGCCTAGGGGCGGGGGGCCCCGGTGAGCAGTTCTTC.

The gene calls are TRBV10-3 and TRBJ2-6; D is ambiguous. The V and J ends lost 0 bases and 0 bases respectively, with 15 bases between them. Germline V CDR1 and CDR2: ENHRY, SYGVKD. The CDR3 contains 19 residues. Here the CDR3 reads CAISESWAGLISGANVLTF. CDR3 sequence (DNA): TGTGCCATCAGTGAGTCTTGGGCAGGCCTCATCTCTGGGGCCAACGTCCTGACTTTC.

This chain connects TRBV7-9 to TRBJ2-6; TRBD2 is a possible D gene (5 bases). CDR1 is SEHNR, CDR2 FQNEAQ, per germline (reference sequence). Trimming removed 4 bases at V and 0 bases at J, with 7 bases between. The CDR3 sequence is 15 residues long. The CDR3 DNA reads TGTGCCAGCAGCTCTAGCACCTCTGGGGCCAACGTCCTGACTTTC. Protein: CASSSSTSGANVLTF.